Listed here are 18 T cell receptor beta chains from one sample, sequenced in a study of T cells in Graves' hyperthyroidism and ophthalmopathy. TCR beta CDR3 regions were amplified from RNA transcripts. First-round RT-PCR targeting the TCR CDR3 was performed with the HTBI primer set. TCRdb analysed the multiplex PCR reads with MiXCR anew, one entry per CDR3 protein. Here the sample spans about 610,000 distinct CDR3 sequences, approximately 15% being singletons. Sample: blood. These receptors came from a woman in her thirties or forties with Graves' ophthalmopathy.

This clonotype was recorded many times. The chain is built from TRBV10-3 and TRBJ1-5, with a tentative D call TRBD1 (6 bases). The CDR3 covers 13 residues. V lost 8 bases, J lost 1 base, and 9 bases lay in between. Germline CDR1 ENHRY, CDR2 SYGVKD. As DNA, the CDR3 is TGTGCCATCCGGGGGGGCAGCAATCAGCCCCAGCATTTT. Its protein product is CAIRGGSNQPQHF.

V and J are TRBV5-6 and TRBJ2-3; D ambiguous. V dropped 2 bases and J dropped 2 bases, with 18 bases sitting between them. The CDR3 has 17 residues. In germline, CDR1 is SGHDT, CDR2 YYEEEE. The CDR3 sequence is CASSFQFKGRTTDTQYF. The CDR3 coding sequence is TGTGCCAGCAGCTTTCAATTTAAGGGCCGCACCACAGATACGCAGTATTTT.

The V and J genes are TRBV19 and TRBJ1-5, with D unclear. Germline CDR1 LNHDA, CDR2 SQIVND (reference sequence). The V gene lost 3 bases and the J gene lost 0 bases, with 9 bases spanning the gap. CDR3 length: 15 amino acids. CDR3 in amino acids: CASSMSANSNQPQHF. Here the CDR3 DNA reads TGTGCCAGTAGTATGTCTGCGAATAGCAATCAGCCCCAGCATTTT. Complete variable domain (other parts from reference TRBV19 and TRBJ1-5): DGGITQSPKYLFRKEGQNVTLSCEQNLNHDAMYWYRQDPGQGLRLIYYSQIVNDFQKGDIAEGYSVSREKKESFPLTVTSAQKNPTAFYLCASSMSANSNQPQHFGDGTRLSIL.

The J gene is TRBJ2-5, the V gene TRBV4-1; TRBD2 matches 7 bases. This CDR3 is built from 16 residues. V shed 2 bases, J shed 4 bases, and the junction held 10 bases outside the gene matches. Germline-derived CDR1 and CDR2 are MGHRA and YSYEKL. The CDR3 loop reads CASSQFSGGPRETQYF. CDR3 DNA: TGCGCCAGCAGCCAATTCTCGGGGGGTCCCCGAGAGACCCAGTACTTC.

Remarks on this clonotype: This may be a read error, as it is one base from a much larger clone. V gene TRBV5-1 combines with J gene TRBJ2-3, with D perhaps given as TRBD1 or TRBD2 (5 bases each). Germline V lookup: CDR1 SGHRS, CDR2 YFSETQ. The CDR3 contains 13 residues. V was cut by 3 bases and J by 6 bases, with 11 bases left in between. The CDR3 DNA is TGCGCCAGCAGCTGGGACCTAGAGGATACGCAGTATTTT. Protein: CASSWDLEDTQYF.

Ten or more counts support this clonotype. This chain joins TRBV6-2 or TRBV6-3 and TRBJ2-1, with D tentatively TRBD2 (6 bases). The germline V and J ends were trimmed by 6 bases and 4 bases, with 10 bases remaining between them. There are 13 residues in the CDR3. Germline values: CDR1 MNHEY, CDR2 SVGEGT. The CDR3 loop reads CASRTRGYNEQFF. The CDR3 DNA follows: TGTGCCAGCAGGACCCGGGGGTACAATGAGCAGTTCTTC.

This clonotype has ten or more counts. V gene TRBV2 combines with J gene TRBJ2-3; D not certain. The ends were cut back, 4 bases at V and 2 bases at J, with 10 bases in the middle. CDR1 SNHLY and CDR2 FYNNEI come from the germline V gene. The CDR3 loop spans 14 amino acids. The CDR3 sequence is CASSGRRYTDTQYF. In DNA, the CDR3 is TGTGCCAGCAGTGGACGGCGCTACACAGATACGCAGTATTTT.

In its sample, this clonotype was seen a few times. The chain employs TRBV20-1 and TRBJ2-1; D is possibly TRBD2 (6 bases). Germline values: CDR1 DFQATT, CDR2 SNEGSKA (reference sequence). The CDR3 totals 15 residues. Trimming removed 3 bases from V and 4 bases from J, with 16 bases in between. CDR3 coding DNA: TGCAGTGCTAGGAAGGAAAGCGGGCGATACAATGAGCAGTTCTTC. Translating gives CSARKESGRYNEQFF.

The V gene is TRBV4-1, the J gene TRBJ2-3; D gene unclear. Germline CDR1 is MGHRA and CDR2 is YSYEKL. The V gene lost 2 bases and the J gene lost 3 bases, with 6 bases spanning the gap. This CDR3 spans 13 amino acids. The CDR3 region has the DNA TGCGCCAGCAGCCAACAACTTACAGATACGCAGTATTTT. It codes for CASSQQLTDTQYF.

The chain is built from TRBV6-6 and TRBJ1-4; D ambiguous. There are 15 residues in the CDR3. Trimming left V 2 bases short and J 5 bases short, with 12 bases between. The V gene's germline CDR1 is MNHNY and CDR2 SVGAGI (reference sequence). CDR3 DNA: TGTGCCAGCAGTTACCAAGGATTGGTAAATGAAAAACTGTTTTTT. Translating gives CASSYQGLVNEKLFF.

This clonotype was counted many times. The V and J genes are TRBV30 and TRBJ1-2; no firm D call. Between the trimmed V and J ends, which lost 1 base and 3 bases, there was a span of 9 bases. The CDR3 consists of 13 residues. The germline CDR1 and CDR2 sequences are GTSNPN and SVGIG (reference sequence). This CDR3 reads CAWSDGADYGYTF. The CDR3 coding sequence is TGTGCCTGGAGTGACGGTGCGGACTATGGCTACACCTTC. The full variable domain, in which reference TRBV30 and TRBJ1-2 provide the parts outside the CDR3, is SQTIHQWPATLVQPVGSPLSLECTVEGTSNPNLYWYRQAAGRGLQLLFYSVGIGQISSEVPQNLSASRPQDRQFILSSKKLLLSDSGFYLCAWSDGADYGYTFGSGTRLTVV.

This clonotype was seen many times. The rearrangement links TRBV12-3 or TRBV12-4 to TRBJ2-3, with 10 positions matching TRBD1. V gave up 6 bases and J gave up 5 bases; unmatched junction bases: 5. The CDR3 loop spans 14 amino acids. CDR3 in amino acids: CASRRQGARDTQYF. CDR3 DNA: TGTGCCAGCAGACGACAGGGGGCAAGAGATACGCAGTATTTT.

Concerning this clonotype itself: One base away lies a much larger clone, so this may be a sequencing read error. J is TRBJ2-5 and V is TRBV6-1; D gene unclear. This CDR3 is built from 10 residues. Per the germline V gene, CDR1 is MNHNS and CDR2 is SASEGT. Trimming removed 7 bases at V and 5 bases at J, with 5 bases between. CDR3 DNA: TGTGCCAGCAAGGAGGAGACCCAGTACTTC. The encoded protein is CASKEETQYF.

V is TRBV9 and J is TRBJ2-6, with D perhaps matching TRBD1 or TRBD2 (5 bases each). This CDR3 is built from 18 residues. V shed 2 bases and J shed 0 bases, with 15 bases lying between them. Germline V CDR1 and CDR2: SGDLS, YYNGEE. CDR3 sequence (DNA): TGTGCCAGCAGCGTTCCAGGGTTGGGGGACTCTGGGGCCAACGTCCTGACTTTC. This encodes CASSVPGLGDSGANVLTF.

This clonotype was seen ten or more times. The chain joins TRBV18 to TRBJ2-5, with 12 nucleotides matching TRBD1. Germline CDR1 reads KGHSH; CDR2 reads LQKENI. V lost 0 bases and J lost 5; bases outside the gene matches: 7. The CDR3 spans 17 residues. This CDR3 reads CASSPPGTGGATETQYF. CDR3 coding DNA: TGTGCCAGCTCACCACCAGGGACAGGGGGCGCGACGGAGACCCAGTACTTC. The full variable domain, with the rest looked up from reference TRBV18 and TRBJ2-5, is NAGVMQNPRHLVRRRGQEARLRCSPMKGHSHVYWYRQLPEEGLKFMVYLQKENIIDESGMPKERFSAEFPKEGPSILRIQQVVRGDSAAYFCASSPPGTGGATETQYFGPGTRLLVL.

The rearrangement links TRBV9 to TRBJ2-2, with D possibly matching TRBD2 (5 bases). The CDR3 sequence is 15 residues long. Trimming stripped 3 bases from V and 4 bases from J, with 13 bases between. Germline CDR1 reads SGDLS; CDR2 reads YYNGEE. For the CDR3, the DNA is TGTGCCAGCAGCGGACGGGGTACCGGCACCGGGGAGCTGTTTTTT. It specifies CASSGRGTGTGELFF.

The sample holds one count of this clonotype. The CDR3 loop reads CASSLLGQGTADTQYF. CDR3 sequence (DNA): TGTGCCAGCAGTTTACTCGGACAGGGAACCGCAGATACGCAGTATTTT. V usage is TRBV27 and J usage is TRBJ2-3; 8 positions agree with TRBD1. Per germline, CDR1 MNHEY and CDR2 SMNVEV (reference sequence). This CDR3 has 16 residues. V was clipped by 2 bases and J by 4 bases; unmatched bases: 8.

A few counts support this clonotype. V usage is TRBV20-1 and J usage is TRBJ2-7; 9 bases fit TRBD1. This CDR3 comprises 14 residues. V was pared by 1 base and J by 2 bases, with 3 bases of the junction left unmatched. Germline V lookup: CDR1 DFQATT, CDR2 SNEGSKA (reference sequence). CDR3 in amino acids: CSARVDRGAYEQYF. Here the CDR3 DNA reads TGCAGTGCTAGAGTGGACAGGGGAGCCTACGAGCAGTACTTC.